This TCR beta chain was sequenced in a study of blood T cell repertoires in COVID-19. Study information: T cells, B-cell-depleted T cells, or PBMCs supplied cDNA or gDNA.

Per the study methods: From reference gene primer amplification, estimates of nucleated cell counts were derived. Assay used: immunoSEQ multiplex PCR; TCRdb lists only in-frame clones, some missing. Clonal size and the V and J genes are those of that table, whereas D and trimming came from the DNA. The table has 60,000 to 70,000 clones, 75% to 80% seen once. The V and J ends lost 1 base and 7 bases respectively, with 8 bases between them. The CDR3 sequence is 13 residues long. The source material was peripheral blood. The chain couples TRBV12-3 or TRBV12-4 to TRBJ1-5; D ambiguous. The TCR was taken from a woman aged 80 or older with acute or convalescent COVID-19. The CDR3 nucleotides are TGTGCCAGCAGTTTAGGCAGGCCACAGCCCCAGCATTTT. This codes for CASSLGRPQPQHF.